This TCR beta chain was sequenced for a study of molecular identifiers for immune sequencing clone quantification. Notes on the study in general: Underestimated sizes of highly expanded clones could result from identical TCR molecules that share a barcode.

Concerning this clonotype: Its antigen is not identified.

From the PCR reads, TCRdb called clonotypes with MiXCR, one entry per CDR3 protein. The sample holds about 640,000 distinct CDR3 sequences, less than 20% seen once. Specimen: naive CD8+ T cells from blood, with Jurkat cell RNA spiked in. The subset: FACS-sorted CD8+CD4-CCR7+CD45RA+ naive T cells. The sequence was obtained from a human donor in good health. Some libraries in this study had Jurkat cell RNA spiked in.

The CDR3 protein is CASSLVPGQVDEQYF. The CDR3 coding sequence is TGTGCCAGCAGCTTGGTGCCAGGGCAGGTCGACGAGCAGTACTTC. The gene calls are TRBV7-6 and TRBJ2-7; tentative D call: TRBD1 (5 bases). Germline loops: CDR1 SGHVS, CDR2 FNYEAQ. V shed 3 bases and J shed 5 bases, with 17 bases lying between them. This CDR3 region has 15 residues.